Each of the 17 T cell receptor beta chains below was sequenced from the same sample in a study of cytomegalovirus exposure and HLA in healthy donors. The PCR contained 60 Vbeta and 13 Jbeta primers. The repertoire was sequenced with immunoSEQ multiplex PCR; TCRdb's copy has only in-frame clones and lacks some. The data show around 70,000 clones, about four fifths seen once. Sample: PBMCs. The receptors come from a male donor in good health and CMV-seropositive.

V usage is TRBV7-9 and J usage is TRBJ1-3; tentative D call: TRBD1 (5 bases). The CDR3 is made up of 17 amino acids. V dropped 1 base and J dropped 4 bases, with 17 bases sitting between them. The germline V gene has CDR1 SEHNR and CDR2 FQNEAQ (reference sequence). CDR3 coding DNA: TGTGCCAGCAGCTTAGGGGGGGGAGGAAGGTCCGGAAACACCATATATTTT. This sequence encodes CASSLGGGGRSGNTIYF.

The chain links TRBV7-6 to TRBJ2-1; 9 positions agree with TRBD2. V lost 4 bases to trimming and J lost 4 bases; unmatched junction nucleotides: 5. This CDR3 is built from 15 residues. CDR1 SGHVS and CDR2 FNYEAQ come from the germline V gene. The CDR3 DNA reads TGTGCCAGCAGCTCCAGGACTAGCGTTTACAATGAGCAGTTCTTC. Its translation: CASSSRTSVYNEQFF.

This sequence joins TRBV7-8 and TRBJ1-2; 8 bases line up with TRBD1. The ends lost 5 bases at V and 0 bases at J; junction bases unmatched: 5. This CDR3 region has 15 residues. From germline, CDR1 is SGHVS and CDR2 FQNEAQ. CDR3 region: CASSRQGPPNYGYTF. The DNA of the CDR3 is TGTGCCAGCAGCCGACAGGGGCCCCCTAACTATGGCTACACCTTC.

The CDR3 protein is CASSQDRTDTEAFF. In DNA, the CDR3 is TGTGCCAGCAGCCAAGATAGGACAGACACTGAAGCTTTCTTT. This sequence joins TRBV4-2 and TRBJ1-1, with D maybe TRBD1 (6 bases). CDR3 length: 14 residues. The V end lost 0 bases, the J end lost 3 bases, and 8 bases lay between the germline ends. CDR1 LGHNA and CDR2 YNFKEQ come from the germline V gene.

This clone appeared a few times. The V gene is TRBV6-5, the J gene TRBJ2-7, with D possibly being TRBD1 (5 bases). CDR1 is MNHEY and CDR2 is SVGAGI in the germline V gene. The CDR3 runs 14 residues. V lost 2 bases, J lost 3 bases, and 11 bases lay in between. In nucleotides, the CDR3 is TGTGCCAGCAGTTACGGGGCAGGAGTCTACGAGCAGTACTTC. Translated, it gives CASSYGAGVYEQYF.

CDR3 nucleotides: TGTGCCAGCAGTTCCTTACAGAATAGCAATCAGCCCCAGCATTTT. Protein: CASSSLQNSNQPQHF. The chain couples TRBV6-4 to TRBJ1-5; no reliable D call. The germline V gene has CDR1 MRHNA and CDR2 SNTAGT. The length of the CDR3 is 15 residues. The V end lost 5 bases, the J end lost 0 bases, and 11 bases lay between the germline ends.

The CDR3 protein is CASRTENTEAFF. CDR3 DNA: TGTGCCAGCAGGACAGAGAACACTGAAGCTTTCTTT. The chain recombines TRBV6-1 with TRBJ1-1, with D tentatively TRBD1 (5 bases). The germline V and J ends were trimmed by 6 bases and 1 base, with 6 bases remaining between them. CDR3 length equals 12 residues. Germline CDR1 MNHNS, CDR2 SASEGT.

The V gene is TRBV10-2, the J gene TRBJ1-5; 7 bases align to TRBD1. The V and J ends lost 1 base and 7 bases, in that order; junction bases with no gene match: 4. The CDR3 sequence is 14 residues long. CDR1 WSHSY and CDR2 SAAADI come from the germline V gene. In DNA form, the CDR3 reads TGCGCCAGCAGTGAGTGGCAGGGGGGCCAGCCCCAGCATTTT. As protein: CASSEWQGGQPQHF.

The chain recombines TRBV10-3 with TRBJ2-1; TRBD1 might be the D (6 bases). Germline-derived CDR1 and CDR2 are ENHRY and SYGVKD. The V end was cut by 8 bases, the J end by 5 bases, with 13 bases between. The CDR3 loop spans 13 amino acids. Here the CDR3 DNA reads TGTGCCATCCATGCAGGGGTGGACAATGAGCAGTTCTTC. It codes for CAIHAGVDNEQFF.

The chain joins TRBV7-2 to TRBJ1-5; no clear D gene. Germline V gene lookup returns CDR1 SGHTA and CDR2 FQGNSA. This CDR3 contains 14 residues. V was pared by 1 base and J by 3 bases, with 7 bases between. This chain's CDR3 is CASSLDSINQPQHF. CDR3 in DNA: TGTGCCAGCAGCTTAGATAGTATCAATCAGCCCCAGCATTTT.

The chain carries TRBV14 and TRBJ2-7, with TRBD2 identical over 9 bases. The CDR3 extends over 18 amino acids. The junction had 18 bases not matched to a gene; V was cut back by 4 bases and J by 5 bases. Germline V gene sequence: CDR1 SGHDN, CDR2 FVKESK. In DNA, the CDR3 is TGTGCCAGCAGCCCACAGAGGGGGGGTAGCGGGGGTAAGAACGAGCAGTACTTC. It is translated as CASSPQRGGSGGKNEQYF.

The rearrangement links TRBV5-8 to TRBJ2-6; TRBD1 aligns across 10 bases. With 0 bases clipped from V and 3 bases from J, the junction kept 12 bases outside the gene matches. Germline CDR1 SGHTS, CDR2 YDEGEE. This CDR3 contains 20 residues. Here the CDR3 DNA reads TGTGCCAGCAGCTTGGAGATTTTTGGGACAGGGGTCTTTGGGGCCAACGTCCTGACTTTC. Encoded protein: CASSLEIFGTGVFGANVLTF.

This chain joins TRBV7-8 and TRBJ2-5; a weak D match, TRBD2 (5 bases). Looked up from germline, CDR1 is SGHVS and CDR2 is FQNEAQ. The CDR3 covers 16 residues. V was clipped by 3 bases and J by 1 base, with 15 bases between them. CDR3 nucleotides: TGTGCCAGCAGCTTTTCCCTAGCTTTAGGCCAAGAGACCCAGTACTTC. Amino acids: CASSFSLALGQETQYF.

This sequence joins TRBV6-4 and TRBJ2-1; 7 nucleotides match TRBD2. From germline, CDR1 is MRHNA and CDR2 SNTAGT. The CDR3 loop spans 14 amino acids. V shed 6 bases, J shed 1 base, and the junction held 3 bases outside the gene matches. CDR3 DNA: TGTGCCAGCAGCCCAGCGGGGTCCTACAATGAGCAGTTCTTC. Its protein product is CASSPAGSYNEQFF.

This chain connects TRBV10-3 to TRBJ2-3; a possible D gene is TRBD1 (6 bases). CDR1 and CDR2 (germline): ENHRY, SYGVKD. Between the trimmed V and J ends, which lost 6 bases and 1 base, there was a span of 11 bases. This CDR3 is 14 amino acids long. This chain's CDR3 is CAIRTGWGTDTQYF. The CDR3 DNA reads TGTGCCATCAGAACAGGGTGGGGCACAGATACGCAGTATTTT.

V and J are TRBV1 and TRBJ2-7; the table calls TRBD2, which could not be checked here. TRBV1 is a pseudogene segment. The CDR3 covers 16 residues. The CDR3 region has the DNA TGCACCAGCAGCCAGATAGGGACTAGCGGGGGATACGAGCAGTACTTC. Translated: CTSSQIGTSGGYEQYF.

CDR3 amino acids: CASSAQGWNTEAFF. The CDR3 region has the DNA TGCGCCAGCAGCGCACAGGGGTGGAACACTGAAGCTTTCTTT. The chain uses TRBV10-1 and TRBJ1-1; 7 nucleotides match TRBD1. The V gene end was trimmed by 6 bases and the J gene end by 1 base; junction bases not matched to a gene: 5. There are 14 residues in the CDR3. The germline V gene has CDR1 WNHNN and CDR2 SYGVQD (reference sequence).